This TCR beta chain was found in a study of cytomegalovirus exposure and HLA in healthy donors. Study-level points and caveats: In presence/absence analyses, roughly uniform sequencing depth across donors was assumed. According to an earlier analysis, most TCR beta V segments yielded productive rearrangements about 87% or about 30% of the time.

This PCR relied on a set of 60 Vbeta primers and 13 Jbeta primers. The repertoire was sequenced with immunoSEQ multiplex PCR; TCRdb's copy has only in-frame clones and lacks some. The table includes 300,000 or so clones, 84% detected once. Germline CDR1 KGHSH, CDR2 LQKENI. CDR3 size: 17 residues. The germline V and J ends were trimmed by 3 bases and 0 bases, with 16 bases remaining between them. With regard to this clone: As yet, its antigen is unknown.

This chain joins TRBV18 and TRBJ2-3; maybe TRBD1 (6 bases). The source material was PBMCs. The source of this sequence is a woman aged 40 to 50 in good health and CMV-seropositive. As DNA, the CDR3 is TGTGCCAGCTCACCCCGTGGGACCAGGGGTAGCACAGATACGCAGTATTTT. It encodes CASSPRGTRGSTDTQYF.